Reported below is one T cell receptor (beta chain). The antigen this receptor binds is unknown. No base quality values were provided; no much bigger clone lies one nucleotide off. From its cysteine to its phenylalanine, the CDR3 spans 20 amino acids. Only the CDR3 portion is preserved as DNA: 60 bases, with reading frame beginning at the first base. V and J are trimmed by 2 bases and 3 bases, and the gene matches miss 14 bases of the junction. The sample belongs to a study of a mutant IDH1 vaccine in newly diagnosed glioma (dated by TCRdb to about 2021). As for the study more broadly: Of the 32 treated patients, approximately 62% were male and approximately 40% were female, and the mean age was 40.4 years. Longitudinal TCRB deep sequencing was done for 25 treated patients, wherever samples were available for exploratory analyses. Prior to enrollment, standard therapy consisting of radiotherapy alone, temozolomide alone, or radiochemotherapy with temozolomide had been administered to patients, with the combination being received by most patients. Six visits were used for peripheral blood collection: V03 (baseline), V05, V07, V10, V12 and V13. The investigation overall reported the following: No apparent relationship was observed between pseudoprogression and alterations in the top peripheral T cell clonotypes detected by TCRB sequencing. It was noted by the authors that analyses of patient blood samples could not be reproduced owing to sample limitations. PBMC samples for TCRB deep sequencing were selected based on availability. Vaccine-induced immune responses across multiple MHC alleles were detected in about 92% of patients.

Taken with the paper, the label for time point translates to: baseline, week 1 (first vaccination visit). The treatment or condition label on this specimen signifies: pre-vaccination baseline after standard-of-care therapy. The donors had newly diagnosed IDH1-mutant astrocytomas of WHO grade 3 or 4 that showed loss of nuclear ATRX. The samples were drawn from NOA16, a multicentre, single-arm, open-label phase I trial in Germany that tested a mutant IDH1 peptide vaccine in humans for the first time. Visit V03 blood draws served as the baseline sample for immunogenicity testing. Genomic DNA for TCRB sequencing was isolated from EDTA blood with the DNeasy Blood and Tissue Kit. The method behind the library was the immunoSEQ multiplex PCR assay. Following the manufacturer's protocol, the hsTCRB Kit was used to amplify rearranged TCR beta chain sequences. An Illumina MiSeq was used to sequence the TCRB libraries. The published analysis was carried out like this. Demultiplexing, trimming and gene mapping were performed with the kit vendor's proprietary platform. TCRdb mirrors the immuneACCESS table, restricted to in-frame sequences. Some clones are absent from its copies; in checked studies, under half trace to an unresolved V gene, and the reason for the others is unknown. V and J calls and clone size are copied from that table; D and trimming were computed from the DNA. This sample holds about 34,000 clones; about three quarters were observed only once. The ten largest clones represent approximately 9% of the sample.

The chain is encoded by TRBV6-7 joined to TRBJ2-4; TRBD2 agrees with 12 junctional bases. TRBV6-7 is reported as an ORF; its role is uncertain. The source of this sequence is a man aged 50 to 59 with glioma. Some clones in this sample may be carry-over from other donors' samples. Material: peripheral blood mononuclear cells (PBMCs), obtained from a glioma patient treated with radiotherapy, temozolomide or both. The CDR3 amino acid sequence is: CASSYDQGTSGHSFKNIQYF. The DNA sequence follows: TGTGCCAGCAGTTACGATCAAGGGACTAGCGGGCATTCCTTCAAAAACATTCAGTACTTC.